These 2 T cell receptor beta chains share one sample of origin, sequenced in a study of cytomegalovirus exposure and HLA in healthy donors. The PCR had 60 Vbeta and 13 Jbeta primers. Only in-frame clones appear in the TCRdb table, and some are missing; sequencing was by immunoSEQ multiplex PCR. Of about 120,000 clones in the sample, more than 60% are singletons; the top ten hold 2.7%. The specimen sequenced was PBMCs. Every receptor here comes from a woman aged 35 to 49 in good health and CMV-seropositive.

This clone was counted only a few times. The chain links TRBV5-6 to TRBJ2-5; no clear D. This CDR3 has 14 residues. The V end lost 4 bases, the J end lost 1 base, and 11 bases lay between the germline ends. Germline CDR1 SGHDT, CDR2 YYEEEE. CDR3 in DNA: TGTGCCAGCAGCGGCCTAGAGCTCCAAGAGACCCAGTACTTC. Translated: CASSGLELQETQYF.

The V and J genes are TRBV7-9 and TRBJ1-1; weak D call: TRBD1 (5 bases). CDR1 and CDR2 (germline): SEHNR, FQNEAQ (reference sequence). The V and J ends lost 4 bases and 1 base respectively, with 7 bases between them. This CDR3 has 13 amino acids. The CDR3 spells CASSYQGNTEAFF. CDR3 nucleotides: TGTGCCAGCAGCTACCAGGGGAACACTGAAGCTTTCTTT.